Detailed here is one T cell receptor beta chain. Its antigen is currently unknown. An end of the junction does not agree with germline; a read error may underlie this. The sample is drawn from a study of blood T cells in healthy people across ages. Study-wide findings and caveats: Naive T cell percentage showed a strong correlation with TCR beta diversity.

The authors ran a second PCR of about 7 to 12 cycles using a sample-barcoded 5' primer and a J-beta primer mix. Through a template-switch adaptor with 12 random nucleotides, each cDNA molecule received a tag. Via MiXCR, TCRdb re-called the 5' RACE reads, giving one row per CDR3 protein. The table shows under 2,000,000 distinct CDR3 sequences, with around 48% occurring only once. In germline, CDR1 is MNHEY, CDR2 SMNVEV (reference sequence). This CDR3 contains 15 residues. Sequenced input: blood. The chain has TRBV27 and TRBJ2-7; D gene ambiguous. This clonotype was sampled from a woman aged 40 to 50 in good health. The DNA of the CDR3 is TGTGTCAGCAGTCATAGACCACACCCAATCTACGAGCAGTACTTC. Translation gives CVSSHRPHPIYEQYF.